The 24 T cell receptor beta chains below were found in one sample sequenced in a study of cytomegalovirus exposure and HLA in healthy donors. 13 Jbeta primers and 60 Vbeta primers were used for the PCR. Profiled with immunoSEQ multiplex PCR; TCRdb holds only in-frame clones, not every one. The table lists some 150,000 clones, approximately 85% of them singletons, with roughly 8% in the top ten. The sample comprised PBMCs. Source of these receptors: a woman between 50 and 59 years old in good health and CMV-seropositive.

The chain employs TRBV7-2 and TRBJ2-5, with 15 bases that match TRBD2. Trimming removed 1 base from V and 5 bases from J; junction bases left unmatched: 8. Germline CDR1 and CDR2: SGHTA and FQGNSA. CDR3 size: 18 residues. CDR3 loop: CASSLGGGLAGGGETQYF. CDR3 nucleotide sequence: TGTGCCAGCAGCTTAGGAGGGGGACTAGCGGGGGGCGGGGAGACCCAGTACTTC.

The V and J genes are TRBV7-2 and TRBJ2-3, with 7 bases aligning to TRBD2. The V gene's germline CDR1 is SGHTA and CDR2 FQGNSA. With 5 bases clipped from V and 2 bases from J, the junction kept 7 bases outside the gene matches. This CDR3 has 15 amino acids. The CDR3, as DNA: TGTGCCAGCAGCCCCACGCGGGGGACCACAGATACGCAGTATTTT. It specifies CASSPTRGTTDTQYF.

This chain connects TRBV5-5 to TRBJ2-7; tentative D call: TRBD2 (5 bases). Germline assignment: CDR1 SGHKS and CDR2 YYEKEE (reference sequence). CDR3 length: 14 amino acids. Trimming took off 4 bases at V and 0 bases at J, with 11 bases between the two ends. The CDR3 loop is CASSQDWSSYEQYF. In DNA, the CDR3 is TGTGCCAGCAGCCAGGACTGGTCCTCCTACGAGCAGTACTTC.

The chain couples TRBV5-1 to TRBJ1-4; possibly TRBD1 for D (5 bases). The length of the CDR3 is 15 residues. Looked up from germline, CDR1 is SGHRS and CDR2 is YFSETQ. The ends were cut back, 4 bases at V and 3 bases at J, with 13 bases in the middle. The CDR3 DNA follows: TGCGCCAGCAGCATGGGTGCGGGACCTAATGAAAAACTGTTTTTT. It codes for CASSMGAGPNEKLFF.

The CDR3 DNA reads TGTGCCAGCACTCCCGCTAGTAGGGGGCGCGGCACCGGGGAGCTGTTTTTT. It codes for CASTPASRGRGTGELFF. V usage is TRBV7-9 and J usage is TRBJ2-2, with TRBD1 matching over 7 bases. This CDR3 is built from 17 residues. Trimming at V came to 7 bases and at J to 4 bases, leaving 15 bases not matched to a gene. Germline lookup yields CDR1 SEHNR and CDR2 FQNEAQ (reference sequence).

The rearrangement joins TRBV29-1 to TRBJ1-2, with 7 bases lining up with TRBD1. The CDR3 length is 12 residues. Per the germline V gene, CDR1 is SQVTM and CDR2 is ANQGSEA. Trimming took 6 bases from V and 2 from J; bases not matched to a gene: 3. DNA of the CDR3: TGCAGCGTCAAACAGGGGAACTATGGCTACACCTTC. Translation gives CSVKQGNYGYTF.

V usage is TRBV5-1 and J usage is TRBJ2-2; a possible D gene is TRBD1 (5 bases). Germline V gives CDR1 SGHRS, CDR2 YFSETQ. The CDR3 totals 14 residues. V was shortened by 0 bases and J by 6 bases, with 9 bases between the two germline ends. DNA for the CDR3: TGCGCCAGCAGCTTGGGGGCAGGGCCCGGGGAGCTGTTTTTT. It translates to CASSLGAGPGELFF.

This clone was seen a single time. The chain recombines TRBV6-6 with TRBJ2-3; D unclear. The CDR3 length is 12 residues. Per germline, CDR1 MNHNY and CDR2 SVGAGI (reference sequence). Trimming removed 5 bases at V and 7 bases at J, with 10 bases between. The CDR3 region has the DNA TGTGCCAGCAGTATTGAGAGGTATACGCAGTATTTT. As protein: CASSIERYTQYF.

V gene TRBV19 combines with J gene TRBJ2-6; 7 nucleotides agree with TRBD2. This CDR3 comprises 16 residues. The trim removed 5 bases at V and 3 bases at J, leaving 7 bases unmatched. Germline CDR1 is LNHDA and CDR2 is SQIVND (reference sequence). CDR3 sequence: CASSPLGGDGANVLTF. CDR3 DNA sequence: TGTGCCAGTAGTCCCCTGGGGGGGGATGGGGCCAACGTCCTGACTTTC. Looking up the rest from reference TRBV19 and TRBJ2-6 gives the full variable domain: DGGITQSPKYLFRKEGQNVTLSCEQNLNHDAMYWYRQDPGQGLRLIYYSQIVNDFQKGDIAEGYSVSREKKESFPLTVTSAQKNPTAFYLCASSPLGGDGANVLTFGAGSRLTVL.

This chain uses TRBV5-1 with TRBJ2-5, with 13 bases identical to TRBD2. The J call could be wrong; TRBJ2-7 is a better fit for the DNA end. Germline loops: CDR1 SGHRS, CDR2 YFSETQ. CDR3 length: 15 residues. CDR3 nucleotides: TGCGCCAGCAGCAAGGGGACTAGCGGGGACTACGAGCAGTACTTC. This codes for CASSKGTSGDYEQYF.

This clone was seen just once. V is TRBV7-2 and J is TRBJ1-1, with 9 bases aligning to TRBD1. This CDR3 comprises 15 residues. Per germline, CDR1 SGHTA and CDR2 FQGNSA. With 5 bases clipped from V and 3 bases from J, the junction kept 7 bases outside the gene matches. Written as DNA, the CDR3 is TGTGCCAGCAGCCCCCGGGACAGGGATTACACTGAAGCTTTCTTT. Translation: CASSPRDRDYTEAFF.

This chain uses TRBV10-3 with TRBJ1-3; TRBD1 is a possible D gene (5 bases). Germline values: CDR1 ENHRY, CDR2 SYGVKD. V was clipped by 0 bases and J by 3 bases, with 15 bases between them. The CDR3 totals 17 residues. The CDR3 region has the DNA TGTGCCATCAGTGAGTCGACTCCCAGGGACTTTGGAAACACCATATATTTT. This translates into CAISESTPRDFGNTIYF.

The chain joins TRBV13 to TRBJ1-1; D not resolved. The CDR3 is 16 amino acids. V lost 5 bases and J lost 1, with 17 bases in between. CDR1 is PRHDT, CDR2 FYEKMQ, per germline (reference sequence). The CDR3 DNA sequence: TGTGCCAGCAGCCGAAGAGAGACACAACCGAACACTGAAGCTTTCTTT. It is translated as CASSRRETQPNTEAFF.

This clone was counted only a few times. CDR3 loop: CASSEFGGASPDTQYF. CDR3 in DNA: TGTGCCAGCAGTGAATTCGGGGGGGCTTCCCCAGATACGCAGTATTTT. V gene TRBV6-1 combines with J gene TRBJ2-3, with 8 positions matching TRBD2. V shed 2 bases, J shed 4 bases, and the junction held 8 bases outside the gene matches. This CDR3 is 16 amino acids long. Per germline, CDR1 MNHNS and CDR2 SASEGT.

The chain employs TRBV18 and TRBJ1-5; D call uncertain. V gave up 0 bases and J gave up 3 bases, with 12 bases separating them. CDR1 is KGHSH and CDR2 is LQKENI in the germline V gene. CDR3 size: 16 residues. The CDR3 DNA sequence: TGTGCCAGCTCACCACCGGCCGACATTCCCAATCAGCCCCAGCATTTT. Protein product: CASSPPADIPNQPQHF. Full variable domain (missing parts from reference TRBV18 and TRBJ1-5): NAGVMQNPRHLVRRRGQEARLRCSPMKGHSHVYWYRQLPEEGLKFMVYLQKENIIDESGMPKERFSAEFPKEGPSILRIQQVVRGDSAAYFCASSPPADIPNQPQHFGDGTRLSIL.

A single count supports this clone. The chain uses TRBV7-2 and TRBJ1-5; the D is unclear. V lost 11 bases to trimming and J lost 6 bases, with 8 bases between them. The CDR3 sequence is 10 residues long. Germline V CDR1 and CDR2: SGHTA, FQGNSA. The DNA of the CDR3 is TGTGCCGTCCGAGGTCAGCCCCAGCATTTT. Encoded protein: CAVRGQPQHF.

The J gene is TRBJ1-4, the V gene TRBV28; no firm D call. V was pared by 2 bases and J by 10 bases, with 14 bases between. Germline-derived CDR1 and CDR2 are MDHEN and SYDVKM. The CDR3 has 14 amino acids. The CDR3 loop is CASSLTGNEVKLFF. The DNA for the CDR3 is TGTGCCAGCAGTTTAACGGGGAACGAAGTAAAACTGTTTTTT.

This CDR3 reads CASSQGLGRGNNEQFF. DNA of the CDR3: TGTGCCAGCAGCCAAGGGTTAGGGCGGGGCAACAATGAGCAGTTCTTC. The V gene is TRBV4-2, the J gene TRBJ2-1; possible D gene TRBD2, 6 bases. This CDR3 region has 16 residues. The V end lost 1 base, the J end lost 5 bases, and 15 bases lay between the germline ends. The germline V gene has CDR1 LGHNA and CDR2 YNFKEQ.

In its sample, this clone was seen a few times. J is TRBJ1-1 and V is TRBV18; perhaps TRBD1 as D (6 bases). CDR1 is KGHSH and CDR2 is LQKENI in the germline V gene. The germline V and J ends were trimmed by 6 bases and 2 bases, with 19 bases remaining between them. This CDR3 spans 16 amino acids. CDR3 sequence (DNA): TGTGCCAGCTCCCAGAACAGGGCAGAATTTAACACTGAAGCTTTCTTT. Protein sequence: CASSQNRAEFNTEAFF. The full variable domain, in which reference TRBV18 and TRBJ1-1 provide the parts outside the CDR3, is NAGVMQNPRHLVRRRGQEARLRCSPMKGHSHVYWYRQLPEEGLKFMVYLQKENIIDESGMPKERFSAEFPKEGPSILRIQQVVRGDSAAYFCASSQNRAEFNTEAFFGQGTRLTVV.

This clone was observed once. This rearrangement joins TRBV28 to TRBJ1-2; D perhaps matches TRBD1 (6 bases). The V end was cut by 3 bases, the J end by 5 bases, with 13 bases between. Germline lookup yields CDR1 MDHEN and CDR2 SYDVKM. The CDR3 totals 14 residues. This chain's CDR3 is CASSLGHLFYGYTF. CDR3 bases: TGTGCCAGCAGTTTGGGACATCTATTTTATGGCTACACCTTC.

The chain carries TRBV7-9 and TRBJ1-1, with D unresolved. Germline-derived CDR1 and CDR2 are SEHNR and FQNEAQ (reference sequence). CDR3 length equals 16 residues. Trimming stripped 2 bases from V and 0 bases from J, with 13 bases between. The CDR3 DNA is TGTGCCAGCAGCTTATTGCACTTACTTATGAACACTGAAGCTTTCTTT. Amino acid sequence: CASSLLHLLMNTEAFF.

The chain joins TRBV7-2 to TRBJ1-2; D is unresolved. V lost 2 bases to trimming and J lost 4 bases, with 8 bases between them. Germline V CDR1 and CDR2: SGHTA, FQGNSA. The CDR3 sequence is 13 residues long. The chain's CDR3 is CASSLSPFYGYTF. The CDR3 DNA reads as TGTGCCAGCAGCTTATCCCCATTCTATGGCTACACCTTC.

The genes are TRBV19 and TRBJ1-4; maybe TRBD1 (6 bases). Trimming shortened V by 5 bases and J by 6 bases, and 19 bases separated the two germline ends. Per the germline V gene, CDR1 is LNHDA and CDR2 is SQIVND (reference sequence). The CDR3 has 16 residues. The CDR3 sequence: CASSPRLQGEDEKLFF. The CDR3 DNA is TGTGCCAGTAGTCCTCGGTTACAGGGAGAGGATGAAAAACTGTTTTTT.

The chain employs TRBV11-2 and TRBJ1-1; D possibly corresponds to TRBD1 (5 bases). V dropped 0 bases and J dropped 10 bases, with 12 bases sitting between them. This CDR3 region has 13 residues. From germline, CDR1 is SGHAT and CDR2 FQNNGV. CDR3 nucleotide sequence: TGTGCCAGCAGCTTAGATCAGTGGGGGGGAGCTTTCTTT. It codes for CASSLDQWGGAFF. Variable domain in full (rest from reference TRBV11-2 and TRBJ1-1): EAGVAQSPRYKIIEKRQSVAFWCNPISGHATLYWYQQILGQGPKLLIQFQNNGVVDDSQLPKDRFSAERLKGVDSTLKIQPAKLEDSAVYLCASSLDQWGGAFFGQGTRLTVV.